The clone carrying this T cell receptor beta chain was counted ten times or more. Its antigen remains unidentified. Through MiXCR, TCRdb re-clonotyped the PCR reads. Found here are more than 40,000 clones, about 4.2% of them singletons; the top ten hold about a tenth. The data originate from a study of metastatic and nonmetastatic thyroid tumors. Study-wide context: Repertoires were compared across blood and tumor or nodule tissue from malignant and benign thyroid patients. Study results and limitations: The reported finding was significantly higher TCR beta diversity in malignant thyroid tumors relative to benign nodules, in blood and tumor.

Prior to thyroid surgery, none of the patients had received any treatment. Input material: blood. This sequence originates from a female donor with papillary thyroid cancer or a benign thyroid nodule (not recorded which). Some clones in this sample may be carry-over from other donors' samples.

The DNA of the CDR3 is TGCAGTGCTAGAGATCGGGGGGAGCGGGAAAAAACAGATACGCAGTATTTT. It encodes CSARDRGEREKTDTQYF. The chain combines TRBV20-1 with TRBJ2-3; 7 positions agree with TRBD2. Trimming took 0 bases from V and 3 from J; bases not matched to a gene: 12. Germline CDR1 reads DFQATT; CDR2 reads SNEGSKA (reference sequence). The CDR3 is 17 residues long.